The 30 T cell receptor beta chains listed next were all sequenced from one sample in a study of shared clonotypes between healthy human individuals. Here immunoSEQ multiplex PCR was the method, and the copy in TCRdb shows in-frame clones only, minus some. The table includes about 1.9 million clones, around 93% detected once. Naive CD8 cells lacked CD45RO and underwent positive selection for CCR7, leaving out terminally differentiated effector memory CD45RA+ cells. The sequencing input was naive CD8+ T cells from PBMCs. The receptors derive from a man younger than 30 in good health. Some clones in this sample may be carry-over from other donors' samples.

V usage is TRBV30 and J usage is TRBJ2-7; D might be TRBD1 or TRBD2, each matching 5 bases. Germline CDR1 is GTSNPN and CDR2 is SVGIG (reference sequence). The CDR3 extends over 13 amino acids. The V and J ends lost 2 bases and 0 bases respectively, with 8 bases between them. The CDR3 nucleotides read TGTGCCTGGAGTACCGGGGCCTCCTACGAGCAGTACTTC. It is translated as CAWSTGASYEQYF.

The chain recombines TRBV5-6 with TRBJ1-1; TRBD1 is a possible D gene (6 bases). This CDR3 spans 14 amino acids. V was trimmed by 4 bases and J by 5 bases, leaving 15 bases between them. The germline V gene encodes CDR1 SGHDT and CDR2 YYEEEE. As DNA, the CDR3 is TGTGCCAGCAGCGGCCCAGGGGAGCGGACTGAAGCTTTCTTT. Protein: CASSGPGERTEAFF.

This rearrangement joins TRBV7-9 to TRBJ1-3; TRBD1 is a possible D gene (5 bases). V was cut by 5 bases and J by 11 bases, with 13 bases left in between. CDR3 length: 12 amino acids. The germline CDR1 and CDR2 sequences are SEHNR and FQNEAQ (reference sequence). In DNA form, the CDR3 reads TGTGCCAGCAGCCCCGACAGAGTTCCCATATATTTT. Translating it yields CASSPDRVPIYF.

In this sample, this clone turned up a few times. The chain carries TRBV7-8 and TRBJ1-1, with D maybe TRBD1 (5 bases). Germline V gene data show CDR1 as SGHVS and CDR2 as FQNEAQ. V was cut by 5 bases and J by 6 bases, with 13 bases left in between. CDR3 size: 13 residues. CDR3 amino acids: CASSQGVWAEAFF. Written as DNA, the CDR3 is TGTGCCAGCAGCCAAGGGGTTTGGGCTGAAGCTTTCTTT.

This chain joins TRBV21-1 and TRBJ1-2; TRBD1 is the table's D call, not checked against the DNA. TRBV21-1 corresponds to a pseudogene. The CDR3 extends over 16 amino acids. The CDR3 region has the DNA TGTGCCAGCAGCAAAGGAGGGACAGGAGCCTACTATGGCTACACCTTC. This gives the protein CASSKGGTGAYYGYTF.

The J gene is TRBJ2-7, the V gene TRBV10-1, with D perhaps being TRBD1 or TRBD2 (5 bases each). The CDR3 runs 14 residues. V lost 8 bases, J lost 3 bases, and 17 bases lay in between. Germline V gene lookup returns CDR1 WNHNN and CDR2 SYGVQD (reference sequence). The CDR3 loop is CASGMGEQDYEQYF. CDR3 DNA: TGCGCCAGCGGGATGGGGGAGCAGGACTACGAGCAGTACTTC.

In DNA, the CDR3 is TGTGCCACCAGCGAGAGACGACGGGGAGTTGGGGAGCTGTTTTTT. Its protein is CATSERRRGVGELFF. The chain couples TRBV15 to TRBJ2-2, with D perhaps matching TRBD2 (5 bases). Trimming left V 5 bases short and J 8 bases short, with 18 bases between. The CDR3 has 15 residues. The V gene's germline CDR1 is LNHNV and CDR2 YYDKDF (reference sequence).

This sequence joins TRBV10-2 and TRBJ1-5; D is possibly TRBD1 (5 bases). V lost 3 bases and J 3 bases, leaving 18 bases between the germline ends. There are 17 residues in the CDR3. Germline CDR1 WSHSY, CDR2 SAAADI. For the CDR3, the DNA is TGCGCCAGCAGTGACTATCAGGTATTAGGGACCAATCAGCCCCAGCATTTT. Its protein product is CASSDYQVLGTNQPQHF.

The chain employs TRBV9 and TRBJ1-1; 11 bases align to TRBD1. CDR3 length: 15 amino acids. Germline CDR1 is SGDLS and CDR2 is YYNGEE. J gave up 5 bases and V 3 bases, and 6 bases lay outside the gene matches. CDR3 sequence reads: CASSDSGTGGTEAFF. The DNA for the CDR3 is TGTGCCAGCAGCGACTCCGGGACAGGGGGGACTGAAGCTTTCTTT.

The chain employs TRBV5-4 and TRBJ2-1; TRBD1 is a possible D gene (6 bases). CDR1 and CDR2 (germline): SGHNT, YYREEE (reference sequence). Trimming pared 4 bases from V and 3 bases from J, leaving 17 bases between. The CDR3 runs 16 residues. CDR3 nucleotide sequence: TGTGCCAGCAGCGGAACCGGGACAACAAACTACAATGAGCAGTTCTTC. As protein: CASSGTGTTNYNEQFF.

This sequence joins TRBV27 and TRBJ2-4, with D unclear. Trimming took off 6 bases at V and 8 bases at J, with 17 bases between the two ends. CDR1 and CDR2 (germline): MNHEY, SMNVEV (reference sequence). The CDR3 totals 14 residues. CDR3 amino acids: CASRGLLGNDIQYF. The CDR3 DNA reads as TGTGCCAGCAGGGGCCTTTTGGGGAATGACATTCAGTACTTC.

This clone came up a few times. CDR3 loop: CSVVRPPDPAFF. The CDR3 DNA reads as TGCAGCGTTGTCAGGCCTCCCGACCCCGCTTTCTTT. The V call is TRBV29-1, the J call TRBJ1-1; D gene unclear. The CDR3 has 12 residues. Trimming took 4 bases from V and 11 from J, leaving 17 bases between them. Germline V CDR1 and CDR2: SQVTM, ANQGSEA.

This chain's CDR3 is CASSLNNRGPYEQYF. The CDR3 bases are TGTGCCAGCAGTCTCAACAACAGGGGCCCCTACGAGCAGTACTTC. The rearrangement joins TRBV6-4 to TRBJ2-7, with 7 bases that match TRBD1. Trimming removed 5 bases from V and 2 bases from J; junction bases left unmatched: 9. Germline V lookup: CDR1 MRHNA, CDR2 SNTAGT. This CDR3 contains 15 residues.

In nucleotides, the CDR3 is TGTGCCAGCAGTTTGTACGGGAGGGCCGCCTACGAGCAGTACTTC. Protein product: CASSLYGRAAYEQYF. The chain is built from TRBV27 and TRBJ2-7; TRBD2 matches at 8 bases. Trimming cost V 3 bases and J 2 bases; bases outside gene matches: 6. CDR1 and CDR2 (germline): MNHEY, SMNVEV (reference sequence). This CDR3 region has 15 residues.

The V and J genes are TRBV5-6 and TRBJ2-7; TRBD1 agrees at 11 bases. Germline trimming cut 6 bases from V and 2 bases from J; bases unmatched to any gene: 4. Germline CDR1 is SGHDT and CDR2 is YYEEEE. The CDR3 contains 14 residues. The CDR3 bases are TGTGCCAGCATCCCGGGACAGGGGGCCTACGAGCAGTACTTC. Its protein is CASIPGQGAYEQYF.

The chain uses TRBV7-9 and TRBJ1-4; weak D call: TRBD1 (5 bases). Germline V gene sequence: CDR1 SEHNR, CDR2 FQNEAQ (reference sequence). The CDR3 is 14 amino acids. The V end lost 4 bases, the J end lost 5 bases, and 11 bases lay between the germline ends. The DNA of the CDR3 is TGTGCCAGCAGCTCGGCCGGGACGAATGAAAAACTGTTTTTT. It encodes CASSSAGTNEKLFF.

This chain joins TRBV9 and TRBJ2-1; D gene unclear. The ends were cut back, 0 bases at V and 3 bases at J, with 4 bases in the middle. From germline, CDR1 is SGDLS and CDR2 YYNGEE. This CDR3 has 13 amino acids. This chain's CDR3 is CASSVGHYNEQFF. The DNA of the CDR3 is TGTGCCAGCAGCGTAGGTCACTACAATGAGCAGTTCTTC.

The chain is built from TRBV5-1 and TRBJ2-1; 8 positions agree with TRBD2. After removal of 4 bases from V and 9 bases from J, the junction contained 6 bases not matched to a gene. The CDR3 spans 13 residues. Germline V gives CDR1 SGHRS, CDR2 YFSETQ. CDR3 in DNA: TGCGCCAGCAGCCCGCCCGCGGGAGGTGAGCAGTTCTTC. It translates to CASSPPAGGEQFF.

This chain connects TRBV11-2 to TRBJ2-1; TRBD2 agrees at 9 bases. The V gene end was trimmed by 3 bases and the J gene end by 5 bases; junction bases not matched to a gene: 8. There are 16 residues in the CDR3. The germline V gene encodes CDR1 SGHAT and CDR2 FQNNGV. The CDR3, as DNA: TGTGCCAGCAGCTTCATTTCGCCTAGCGGGGACAATGAGCAGTTCTTC. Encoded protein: CASSFISPSGDNEQFF.

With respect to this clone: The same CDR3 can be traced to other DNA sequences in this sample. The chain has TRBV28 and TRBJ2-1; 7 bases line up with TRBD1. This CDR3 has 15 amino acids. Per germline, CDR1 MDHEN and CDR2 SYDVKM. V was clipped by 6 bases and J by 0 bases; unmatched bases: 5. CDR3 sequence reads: CASSSGQPSYNEQFF. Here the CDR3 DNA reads TGTGCCAGCAGCTCGGGACAGCCCTCCTACAATGAGCAGTTCTTC.

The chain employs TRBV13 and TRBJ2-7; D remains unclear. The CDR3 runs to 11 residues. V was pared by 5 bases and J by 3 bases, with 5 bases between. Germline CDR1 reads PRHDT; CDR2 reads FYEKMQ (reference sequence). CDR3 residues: CASSEVYEQYF. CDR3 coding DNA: TGTGCCAGCAGCGAGGTCTACGAGCAGTACTTC.

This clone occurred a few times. The CDR3 reads CAWSQGAGTEAFF. Written as DNA, the CDR3 is TGTGCCTGGAGTCAGGGGGCGGGCACTGAAGCTTTCTTT. The chain carries TRBV30 and TRBJ1-1, with TRBD1 identical over 8 bases. Germline trimming cut 2 bases from V and 4 bases from J; bases unmatched to any gene: 3. Looked up from germline, CDR1 is GTSNPN and CDR2 is SVGIG (reference sequence). This CDR3 region has 13 residues.

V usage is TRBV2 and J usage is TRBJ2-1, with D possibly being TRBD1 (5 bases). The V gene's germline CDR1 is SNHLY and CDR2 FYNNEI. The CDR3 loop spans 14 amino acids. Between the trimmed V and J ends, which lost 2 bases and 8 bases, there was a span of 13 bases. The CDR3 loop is CASSETGTTDEQFF. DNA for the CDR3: TGTGCCAGCAGTGAAACAGGAACCACGGATGAGCAGTTCTTC.

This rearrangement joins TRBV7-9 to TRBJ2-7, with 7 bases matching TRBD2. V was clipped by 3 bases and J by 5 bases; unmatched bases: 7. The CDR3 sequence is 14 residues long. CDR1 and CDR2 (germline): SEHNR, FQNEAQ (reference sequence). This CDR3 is CASSFGGSNNEQYF. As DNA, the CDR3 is TGTGCCAGCAGCTTCGGCGGGAGTAACAACGAGCAGTACTTC.

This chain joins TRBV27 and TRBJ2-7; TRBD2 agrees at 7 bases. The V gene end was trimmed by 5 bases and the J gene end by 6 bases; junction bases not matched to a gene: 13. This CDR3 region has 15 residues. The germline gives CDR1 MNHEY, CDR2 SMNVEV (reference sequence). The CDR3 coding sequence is TGTGCCAGCAGTCCAATCGGGGGAGGGCCACGCGAGCAGTACTTC. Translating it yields CASSPIGGGPREQYF.

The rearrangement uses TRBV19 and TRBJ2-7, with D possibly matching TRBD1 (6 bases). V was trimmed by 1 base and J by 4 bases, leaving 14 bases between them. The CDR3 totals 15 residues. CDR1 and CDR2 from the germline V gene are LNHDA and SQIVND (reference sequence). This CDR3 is CASSIVGGPIYEQYF. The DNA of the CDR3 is TGTGCCAGTAGTATAGTAGGGGGACCTATATACGAGCAGTACTTC.

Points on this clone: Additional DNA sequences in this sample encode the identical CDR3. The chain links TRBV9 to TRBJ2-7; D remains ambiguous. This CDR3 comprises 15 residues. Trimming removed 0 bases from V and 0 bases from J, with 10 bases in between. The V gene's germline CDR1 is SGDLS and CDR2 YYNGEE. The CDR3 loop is CASSVAAASSYEQYF. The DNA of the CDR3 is TGTGCCAGCAGCGTAGCGGCAGCCAGCTCCTACGAGCAGTACTTC.

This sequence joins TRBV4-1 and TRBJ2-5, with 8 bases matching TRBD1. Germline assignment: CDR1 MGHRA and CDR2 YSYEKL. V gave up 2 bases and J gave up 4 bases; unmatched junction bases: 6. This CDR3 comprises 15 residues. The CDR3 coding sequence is TGCGCCAGCAGCCAAATTGACAGGGGAGGAGAGACCCAGTACTTC. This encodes CASSQIDRGGETQYF.

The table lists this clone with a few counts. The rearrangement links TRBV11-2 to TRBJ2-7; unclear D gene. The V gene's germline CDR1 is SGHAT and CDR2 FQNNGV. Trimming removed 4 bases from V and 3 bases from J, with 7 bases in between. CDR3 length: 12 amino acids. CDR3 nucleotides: TGTGCCAGCAGCTGGACGGACTACGAGCAGTACTTC. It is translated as CASSWTDYEQYF. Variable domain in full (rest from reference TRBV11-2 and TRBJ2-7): EAGVAQSPRYKIIEKRQSVAFWCNPISGHATLYWYQQILGQGPKLLIQFQNNGVVDDSQLPKDRFSAERLKGVDSTLKIQPAKLEDSAVYLCASSWTDYEQYFGPGTRLTVT.

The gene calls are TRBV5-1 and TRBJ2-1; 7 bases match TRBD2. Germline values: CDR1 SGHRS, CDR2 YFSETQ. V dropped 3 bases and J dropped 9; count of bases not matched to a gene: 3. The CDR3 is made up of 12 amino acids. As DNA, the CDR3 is TGCGCCAGCAGCTCGGGACTACGTGAGCAGTTCTTC. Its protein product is CASSSGLREQFF.